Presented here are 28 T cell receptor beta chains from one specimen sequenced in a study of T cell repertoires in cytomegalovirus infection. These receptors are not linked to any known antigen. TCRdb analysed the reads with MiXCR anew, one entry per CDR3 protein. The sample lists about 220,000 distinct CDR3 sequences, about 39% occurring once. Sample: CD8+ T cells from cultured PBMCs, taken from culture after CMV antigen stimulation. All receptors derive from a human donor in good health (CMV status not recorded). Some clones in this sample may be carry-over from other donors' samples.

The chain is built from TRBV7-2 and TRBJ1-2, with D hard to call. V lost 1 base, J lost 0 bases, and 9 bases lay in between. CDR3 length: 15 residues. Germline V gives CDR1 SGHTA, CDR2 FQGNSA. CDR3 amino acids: CASSLGIGPNYGYTF. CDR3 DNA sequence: TGTGCCAGCAGCTTAGGTATAGGCCCTAACTATGGCTACACCTTC. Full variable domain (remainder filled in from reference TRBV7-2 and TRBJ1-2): GAGVSQSPSNKVTEKGKDVELRCDPISGHTALYWYRQSLGQGLEFLIYFQGNSAPDKSGLPSDRFSAERTGGSVSTLTIQRTQQEDSAVYLCASSLGIGPNYGYTFGSGTRLTVV.

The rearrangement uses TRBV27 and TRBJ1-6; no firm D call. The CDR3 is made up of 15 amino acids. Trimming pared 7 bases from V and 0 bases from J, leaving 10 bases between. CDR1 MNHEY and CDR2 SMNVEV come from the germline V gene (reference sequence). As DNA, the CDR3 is TGTGCCAGCAACTTAAGGAGCTCCTATAATTCACCCCTCCACTTT. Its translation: CASNLRSSYNSPLHF.

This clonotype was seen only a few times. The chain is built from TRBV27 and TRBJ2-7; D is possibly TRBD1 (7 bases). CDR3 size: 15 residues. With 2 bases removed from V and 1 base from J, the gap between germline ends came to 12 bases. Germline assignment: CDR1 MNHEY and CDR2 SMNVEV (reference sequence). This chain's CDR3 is CASSLDPGGSYEQYF. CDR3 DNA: TGTGCCAGCAGTTTAGACCCAGGGGGGTCCTACGAGCAGTACTTC.

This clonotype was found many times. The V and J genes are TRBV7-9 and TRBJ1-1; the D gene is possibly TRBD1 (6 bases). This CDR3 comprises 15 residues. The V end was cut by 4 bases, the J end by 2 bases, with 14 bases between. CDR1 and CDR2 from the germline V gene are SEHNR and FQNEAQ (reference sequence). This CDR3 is CASSSAADSNTEAFF. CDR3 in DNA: TGTGCCAGCAGCTCCGCGGCGGACAGTAACACTGAAGCTTTCTTT.

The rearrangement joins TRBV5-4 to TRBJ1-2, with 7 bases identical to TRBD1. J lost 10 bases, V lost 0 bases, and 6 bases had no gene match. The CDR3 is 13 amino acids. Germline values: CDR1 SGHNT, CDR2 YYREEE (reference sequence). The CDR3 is CASSLGDRNVYTF. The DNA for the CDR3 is TGTGCCAGCAGCTTGGGGGACAGAAATGTCTACACCTTC.

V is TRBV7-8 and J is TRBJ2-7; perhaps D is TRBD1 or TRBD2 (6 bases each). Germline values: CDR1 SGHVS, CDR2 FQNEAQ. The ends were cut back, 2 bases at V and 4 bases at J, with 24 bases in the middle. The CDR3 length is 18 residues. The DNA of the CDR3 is TGTGCCAGCAGCTTATATAACGGGGGCCACCTCACGACATACGAGCAGTACTTC. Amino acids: CASSLYNGGHLTTYEQYF.

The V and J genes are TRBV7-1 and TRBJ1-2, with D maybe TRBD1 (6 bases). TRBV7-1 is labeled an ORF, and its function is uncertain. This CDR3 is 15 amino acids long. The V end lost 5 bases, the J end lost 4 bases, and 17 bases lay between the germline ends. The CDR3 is CASSGSRDKLYGYTF. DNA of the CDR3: TGTGCCAGCAGCGGAAGCCGGGACAAACTCTATGGCTACACCTTC.

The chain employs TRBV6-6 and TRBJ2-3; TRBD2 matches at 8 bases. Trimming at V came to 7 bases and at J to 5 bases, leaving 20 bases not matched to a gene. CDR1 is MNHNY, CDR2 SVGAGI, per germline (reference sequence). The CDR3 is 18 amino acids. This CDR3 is CASTPFGGGGGGEDTQYF. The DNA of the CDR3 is TGTGCCAGCACCCCCTTCGGGGGGGGGGGGGGGGGGGAAGATACGCAGTATTTT.

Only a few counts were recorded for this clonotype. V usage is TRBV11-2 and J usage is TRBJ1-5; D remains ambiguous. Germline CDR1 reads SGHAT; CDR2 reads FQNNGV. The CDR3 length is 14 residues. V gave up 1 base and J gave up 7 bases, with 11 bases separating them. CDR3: CASSLGTTGQPQHF. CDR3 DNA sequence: TGTGCCAGCAGCTTAGGGACTACGGGCCAGCCCCAGCATTTT.

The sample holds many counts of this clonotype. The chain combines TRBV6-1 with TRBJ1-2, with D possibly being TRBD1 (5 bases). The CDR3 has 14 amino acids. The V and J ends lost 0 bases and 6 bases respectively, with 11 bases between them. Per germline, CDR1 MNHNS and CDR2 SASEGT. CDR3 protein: CASSEAGGINGYTF. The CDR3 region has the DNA TGTGCCAGCAGTGAAGCGGGGGGGATCAATGGCTACACCTTC.

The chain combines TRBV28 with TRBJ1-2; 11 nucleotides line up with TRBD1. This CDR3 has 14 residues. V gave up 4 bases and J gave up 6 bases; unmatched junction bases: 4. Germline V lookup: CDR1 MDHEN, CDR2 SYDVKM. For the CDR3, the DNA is TGTGCCAGCAGTTGGACAGGGGGCCTGGATGGCTACACCTTC. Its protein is CASSWTGGLDGYTF.

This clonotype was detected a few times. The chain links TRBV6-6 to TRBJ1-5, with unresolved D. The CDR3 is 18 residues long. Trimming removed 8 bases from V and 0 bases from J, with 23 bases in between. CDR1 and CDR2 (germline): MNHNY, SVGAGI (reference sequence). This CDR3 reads CASCSEAEKTYSNQPQHF. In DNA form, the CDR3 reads TGTGCCAGCTGCAGCGAGGCAGAAAAGACATATAGCAATCAGCCCCAGCATTTT.

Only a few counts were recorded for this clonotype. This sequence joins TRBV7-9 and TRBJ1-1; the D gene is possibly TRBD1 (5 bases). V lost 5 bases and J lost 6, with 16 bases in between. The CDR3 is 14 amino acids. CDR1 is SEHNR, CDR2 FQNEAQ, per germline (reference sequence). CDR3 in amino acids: CASSPYQGSAEAFF. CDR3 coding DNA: TGTGCCAGCAGCCCCTATCAGGGCAGCGCTGAAGCTTTCTTT.

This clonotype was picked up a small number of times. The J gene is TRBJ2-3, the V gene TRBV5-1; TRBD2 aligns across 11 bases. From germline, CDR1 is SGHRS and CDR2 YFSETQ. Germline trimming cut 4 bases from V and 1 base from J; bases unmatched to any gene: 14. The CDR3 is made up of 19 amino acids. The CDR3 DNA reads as TGCGCCAGCAGCCTAGGAACCCCGACTAGCGGGGTAGGCACAGATACGCAGTATTTT. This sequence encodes CASSLGTPTSGVGTDTQYF.

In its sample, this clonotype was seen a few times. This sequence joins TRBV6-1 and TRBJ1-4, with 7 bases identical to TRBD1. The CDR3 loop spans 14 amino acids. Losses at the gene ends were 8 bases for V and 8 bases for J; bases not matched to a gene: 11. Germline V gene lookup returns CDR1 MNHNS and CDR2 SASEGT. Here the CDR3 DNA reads TGTGCCAGCTTAAAACAGGGGTTTGGAGAAAAACTGTTTTTT. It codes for CASLKQGFGEKLFF.

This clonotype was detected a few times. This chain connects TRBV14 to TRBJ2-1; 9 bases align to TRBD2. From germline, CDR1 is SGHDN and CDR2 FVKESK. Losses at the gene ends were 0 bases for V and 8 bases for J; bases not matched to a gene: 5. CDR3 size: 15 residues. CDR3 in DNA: TGTGCCAGCAGCCAAGATTCTAGCGGGAACGATGAGCAGTTCTTC. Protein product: CASSQDSSGNDEQFF.

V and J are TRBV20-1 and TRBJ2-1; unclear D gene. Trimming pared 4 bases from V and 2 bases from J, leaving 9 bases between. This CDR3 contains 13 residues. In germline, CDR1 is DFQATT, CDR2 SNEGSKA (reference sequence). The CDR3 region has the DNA TGCAGTGCTACCCCGGGTGCCTACAATGAGCAGTTCTTC. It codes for CSATPGAYNEQFF.

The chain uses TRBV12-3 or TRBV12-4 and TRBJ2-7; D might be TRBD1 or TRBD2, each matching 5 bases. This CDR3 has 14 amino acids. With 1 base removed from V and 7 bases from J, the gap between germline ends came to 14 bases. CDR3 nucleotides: TGTGCCAGCAGTTTAGTGGGGCCGACTAATGAGCAGTACTTC. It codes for CASSLVGPTNEQYF.

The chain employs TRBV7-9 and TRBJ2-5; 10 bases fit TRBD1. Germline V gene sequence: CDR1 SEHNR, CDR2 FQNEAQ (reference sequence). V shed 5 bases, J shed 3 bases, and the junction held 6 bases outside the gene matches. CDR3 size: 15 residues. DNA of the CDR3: TGTGCCAGCAGCGCTCCGGGACAGGGGAAAGAGACCCAGTACTTC. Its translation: CASSAPGQGKETQYF. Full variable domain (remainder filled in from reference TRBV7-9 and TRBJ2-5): DTGVSQNPRHKITKRGQNVTFRCDPISEHNRLYWYRQTLGQGPEFLTYFQNEAQLEKSRLLSDRFSAERPKGSFSTLEIQRTEQGDSAMYLCASSAPGQGKETQYFGPGTRLLVL.

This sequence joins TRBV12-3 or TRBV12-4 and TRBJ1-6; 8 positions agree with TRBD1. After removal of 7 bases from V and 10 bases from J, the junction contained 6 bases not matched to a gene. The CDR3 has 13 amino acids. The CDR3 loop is CASTGQGGSPLHF. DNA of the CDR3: TGTGCCAGCACCGGACAGGGCGGATCACCCCTCCACTTT.

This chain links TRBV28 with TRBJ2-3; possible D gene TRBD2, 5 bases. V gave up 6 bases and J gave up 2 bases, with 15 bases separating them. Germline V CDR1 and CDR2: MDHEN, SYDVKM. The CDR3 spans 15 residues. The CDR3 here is CASSPPRTDTDTQYF. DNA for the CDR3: TGTGCCAGCAGCCCTCCAAGGACTGACACAGATACGCAGTATTTT.

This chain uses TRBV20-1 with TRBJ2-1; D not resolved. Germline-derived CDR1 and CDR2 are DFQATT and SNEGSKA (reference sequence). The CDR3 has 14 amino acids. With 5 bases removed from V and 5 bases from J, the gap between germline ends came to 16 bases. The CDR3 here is CSASAFGSNNEQFF. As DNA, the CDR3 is TGCAGTGCTTCAGCTTTTGGGTCAAACAATGAGCAGTTCTTC.

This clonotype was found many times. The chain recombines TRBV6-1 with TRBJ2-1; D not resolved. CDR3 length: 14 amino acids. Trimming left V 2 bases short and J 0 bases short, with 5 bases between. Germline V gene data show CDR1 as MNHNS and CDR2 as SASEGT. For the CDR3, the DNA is TGTGCCAGCAGTGAACAAAGCTCCTACAATGAGCAGTTCTTC. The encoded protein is CASSEQSSYNEQFF.

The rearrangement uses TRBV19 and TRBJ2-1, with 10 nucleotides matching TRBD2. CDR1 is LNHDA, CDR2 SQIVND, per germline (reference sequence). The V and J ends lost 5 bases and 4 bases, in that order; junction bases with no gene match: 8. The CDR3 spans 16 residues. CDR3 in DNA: TGTGCCAGTAGTGTCCCTTCTAGCGGGGGTTACAATGAGCAGTTCTTC. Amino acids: CASSVPSSGGYNEQFF.

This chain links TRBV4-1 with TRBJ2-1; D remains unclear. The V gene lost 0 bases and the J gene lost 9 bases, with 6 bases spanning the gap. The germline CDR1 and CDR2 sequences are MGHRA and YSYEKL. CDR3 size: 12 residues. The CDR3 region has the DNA TGCGCCAGCAGCCAAGATGGTGGTGAGCAGTTCTTC. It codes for CASSQDGGEQFF.

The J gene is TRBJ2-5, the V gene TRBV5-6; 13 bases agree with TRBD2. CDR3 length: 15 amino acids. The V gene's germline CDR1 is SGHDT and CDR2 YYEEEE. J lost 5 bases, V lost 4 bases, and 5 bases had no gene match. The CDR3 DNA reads TGTGCCAGCAGCCTGGGACTAGCGGGGAGGGAGACCCAGTACTTC. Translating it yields CASSLGLAGRETQYF.

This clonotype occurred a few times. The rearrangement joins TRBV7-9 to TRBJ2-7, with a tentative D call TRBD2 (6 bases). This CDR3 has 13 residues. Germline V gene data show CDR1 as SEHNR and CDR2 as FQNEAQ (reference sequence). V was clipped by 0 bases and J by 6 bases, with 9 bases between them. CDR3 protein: CASSLALGGEQYF. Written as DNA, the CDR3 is TGTGCCAGCAGCTTAGCCCTCGGGGGCGAGCAGTACTTC.

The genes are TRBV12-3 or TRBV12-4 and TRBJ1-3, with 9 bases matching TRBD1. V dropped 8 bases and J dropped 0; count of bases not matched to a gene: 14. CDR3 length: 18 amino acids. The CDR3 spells CASLPSRTGDSSGNTIYF. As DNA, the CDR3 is TGTGCCAGCCTCCCGAGCCGGACAGGGGATTCCTCTGGAAACACCATATATTTT.